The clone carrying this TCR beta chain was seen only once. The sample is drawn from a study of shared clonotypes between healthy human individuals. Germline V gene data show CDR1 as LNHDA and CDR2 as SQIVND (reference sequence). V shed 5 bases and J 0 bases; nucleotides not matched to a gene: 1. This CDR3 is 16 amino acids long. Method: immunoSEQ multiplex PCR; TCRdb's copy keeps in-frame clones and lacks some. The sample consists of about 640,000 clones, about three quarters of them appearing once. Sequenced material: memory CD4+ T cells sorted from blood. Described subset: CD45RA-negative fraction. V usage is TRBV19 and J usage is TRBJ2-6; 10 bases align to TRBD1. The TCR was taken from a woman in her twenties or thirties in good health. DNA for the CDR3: TGTGCCAGTAGTCGGACAGGGGGCTCTGGGGCCAACGTCCTGACTTTC. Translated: CASSRTGGSGANVLTF.